This T cell receptor beta chain was sequenced during a study of blood T cell repertoires in COVID-19. Across the study: T cells, B-cell-depleted T cells, or PBMCs provided the cDNA or gDNA that served as material.

The authors' processing: Reference gene primer amplification gave estimated nucleated cell counts. This table comes from immunoSEQ multiplex PCR, and its TCRdb copy is limited to in-frame clones, with some not included. V, J and clone size were drawn from that table, and D and trimming were deduced from the DNA. The sample includes 150,000 to 200,000 clones, roughly 87% seen only once; the top ten take about 1.2%. CDR1 is MNHNY and CDR2 is SVGAGI in the germline V gene (reference sequence). V dropped 6 bases and J dropped 6 bases, with 11 bases sitting between them. This CDR3 comprises 12 residues. This sequence originates from a human donor with acute COVID-19. The donor label of this sample is uncertain. Sequencing was carried out using PBMCs or T cells enriched from blood (not recorded which). The chain combines TRBV6-6 with TRBJ1-2; maybe TRBD1 (6 bases). The CDR3 region is CASSSGVDGYTF. Written as DNA, the CDR3 is TGTGCCAGCAGCTCAGGGGTGGATGGCTACACCTTC.